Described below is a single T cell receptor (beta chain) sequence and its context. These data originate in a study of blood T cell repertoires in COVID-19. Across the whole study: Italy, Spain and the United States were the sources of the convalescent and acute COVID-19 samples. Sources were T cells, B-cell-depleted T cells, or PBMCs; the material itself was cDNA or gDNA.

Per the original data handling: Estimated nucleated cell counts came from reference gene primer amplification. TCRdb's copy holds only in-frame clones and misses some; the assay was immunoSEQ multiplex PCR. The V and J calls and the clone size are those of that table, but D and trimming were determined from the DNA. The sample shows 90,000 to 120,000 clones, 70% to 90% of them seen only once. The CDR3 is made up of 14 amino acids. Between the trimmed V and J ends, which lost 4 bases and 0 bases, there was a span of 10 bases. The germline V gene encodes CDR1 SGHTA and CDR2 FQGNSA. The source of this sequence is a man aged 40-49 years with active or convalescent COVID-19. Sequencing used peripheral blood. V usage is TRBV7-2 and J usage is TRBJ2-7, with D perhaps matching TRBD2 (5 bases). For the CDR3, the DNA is TGTGCCAGCAGCTCCCAAGCGGACTCCTACGAGCAGTACTTC. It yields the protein CASSSQADSYEQYF.